These 22 T cell receptor beta chains share one sample of origin, sequenced in a study of cytomegalovirus exposure and HLA in healthy donors. PCR involved 60 Vbeta and 13 Jbeta primers. Profiling relied on immunoSEQ multiplex PCR, and the TCRdb table lists in-frame clones only, not all of them. This repertoire comprises 80,000 or so clones; its ten largest clones make up about 1%. Sequenced sample: PBMCs. These receptors were taken from a woman aged 25 to 39 in good health and CMV-seronegative.

The V and J genes are TRBV10-3 and TRBJ2-7, with D possibly matching TRBD2 (5 bases). V was shortened by 2 bases and J by 4 bases, with 6 bases between the two germline ends. The germline V gene has CDR1 ENHRY and CDR2 SYGVKD. CDR3 length: 12 residues. CDR3 DNA: TGTGCCATCAGTGAGCGGGGATACGAGCAGTACTTC. Protein product: CAISERGYEQYF.

The chain links TRBV19 to TRBJ1-5, with 7 nucleotides matching TRBD1. The CDR3 is made up of 16 amino acids. Trimming took 4 bases from V and 6 from J; bases not matched to a gene: 12. Germline CDR1 is LNHDA and CDR2 is SQIVND (reference sequence). The CDR3 nucleotides read TGTGCCAGTAGTACCCCGAGGAGGGGGCAAAGTCAGCCCCAGCATTTT. It codes for CASSTPRRGQSQPQHF.

The CDR3 DNA follows: TGTGCCAGCAGGCGGGAAAGCCTGAACACTGAAGCTTTCTTT. Its protein is CASRRESLNTEAFF. The gene calls are TRBV6-5 and TRBJ1-1; D unresolved. Germline V gene data show CDR1 as MNHEY and CDR2 as SVGAGI. V lost 6 bases and J lost 0, with 11 bases in between. This CDR3 has 14 residues.

The rearrangement joins TRBV7-9 to TRBJ1-4, with 10 bases identical to TRBD1. The germline V gene encodes CDR1 SEHNR and CDR2 FQNEAQ (reference sequence). J was trimmed by 5 bases and V by 2 bases; bases with no gene match: 2. The length of the CDR3 is 15 residues. The CDR3 sequence: CASSLPGQGNEKLFF. In DNA form, the CDR3 reads TGTGCCAGCAGCTTACCGGGACAGGGGAATGAAAAACTGTTTTTT.

Details on this clone: Other DNA sequences in this sample translate to the same CDR3. The V call is TRBV5-1, the J call TRBJ2-7; 9 bases fit TRBD1. Germline lookup yields CDR1 SGHRS and CDR2 YFSETQ. V shed 0 bases, J shed 3 bases, and the junction held 1 base outside the gene matches. The CDR3 covers 14 residues. For the CDR3, the DNA is TGCGCCAGCAGCTTGGAGGGACAGGGCTACGAGCAGTACTTC. As protein: CASSLEGQGYEQYF. Full variable domain (remainder filled in from reference TRBV5-1 and TRBJ2-7): KAGVTQTPRYLIKTRGQQVTLSCSPISGHRSVSWYQQTPGQGLQFLFEYFSETQRNKGNFPGRFSGRQFSNSRSEMNVSTLELGDSALYLCASSLEGQGYEQYFGPGTRLTVT.

The chain couples TRBV5-1 to TRBJ1-5, with 7 bases aligning to TRBD1. CDR3 length equals 15 residues. The V and J ends lost 0 bases and 7 bases, in that order; junction bases with no gene match: 7. Germline V gives CDR1 SGHRS, CDR2 YFSETQ. The CDR3 DNA reads as TGCGCCAGCAGCTTGGGCCCGTTACAGGGGCAGCCCCAGCATTTT. Translation: CASSLGPLQGQPQHF.

V gene TRBV19 combines with J gene TRBJ2-1; the match to TRBD1 covers 10 bases. Germline-derived CDR1 and CDR2 are LNHDA and SQIVND (reference sequence). The CDR3 totals 15 residues. The ends lost 4 bases at V and 9 bases at J; junction bases unmatched: 9. The CDR3 nucleotides read TGTGCCAGTAGTAGACCCCGGGACAGGGGTAGTGAGCAGTTCTTC. Translated, it gives CASSRPRDRGSEQFF.

The rearrangement uses TRBV27 and TRBJ1-4; D ambiguous. The germline CDR1 and CDR2 sequences are MNHEY and SMNVEV (reference sequence). The V end was cut by 0 bases, the J end by 4 bases, with 9 bases between. The CDR3 has 15 residues. The CDR3: CASSLSGQFNEKLFF. CDR3 nucleotide sequence: TGTGCCAGCAGTTTATCTGGGCAGTTTAATGAAAAACTGTTTTTT. Full variable domain (outside the CDR3, taken from reference TRBV27 and TRBJ1-4): EAQVTQNPRYLITVTGKKLTVTCSQNMNHEYMSWYRQDPGLGLRQIYYSMNVEVTDKGDVPEGYKVSRKEKRNFPLILESPSPNQTSLYFCASSLSGQFNEKLFFGSGTQLSVL.

This sequence joins TRBV30 and TRBJ1-3; unclear D gene. This CDR3 has 14 amino acids. Germline V CDR1 and CDR2: GTSNPN, SVGIG (reference sequence). V shed 1 base and J shed 0 bases, with 7 bases lying between them. For the CDR3, the DNA is TGTGCCTGGAGTGGATCACACTCTGGAAACACCATATATTTT. It specifies CAWSGSHSGNTIYF. The full variable domain, completed using reference TRBV30 and TRBJ1-3, is SQTIHQWPATLVQPVGSPLSLECTVEGTSNPNLYWYRQAAGRGLQLLFYSVGIGQISSEVPQNLSASRPQDRQFILSSKKLLLSDSGFYLCAWSGSHSGNTIYFGEGSWLTVV.

CDR3 DNA sequence: TGTGCCTGGAGTCCCCAGGGGCCAAACTACAATGAGCAGTTCTTC. Translation gives CAWSPQGPNYNEQFF. The chain couples TRBV30 to TRBJ2-1; maybe TRBD1 (6 bases). Germline V gene sequence: CDR1 GTSNPN, CDR2 SVGIG (reference sequence). The V end was cut by 2 bases, the J end by 3 bases, with 14 bases between. This CDR3 region has 15 residues. The whole variable domain, filled in from reference TRBV30 and TRBJ2-1, reads SQTIHQWPATLVQPVGSPLSLECTVEGTSNPNLYWYRQAAGRGLQLLFYSVGIGQISSEVPQNLSASRPQDRQFILSSKKLLLSDSGFYLCAWSPQGPNYNEQFFGPGTRLTVL.

The CDR3 loop reads CASSGGYTDTQYF. In nucleotides, the CDR3 is TGTGCCAGCAGCGGGGGGTACACAGATACGCAGTATTTT. The chain recombines TRBV11-2 with TRBJ2-3; D is perhaps TRBD2 (6 bases). In germline, CDR1 is SGHAT, CDR2 FQNNGV. CDR3 length equals 13 residues. V lost 5 bases and J lost 2, with 8 bases in between.

This chain's CDR3 is CASSTLRSQGDTEAFF. In DNA, the CDR3 is TGTGCCAGTAGTACCCTCCGTTCACAGGGGGACACTGAAGCTTTCTTT. The rearrangement links TRBV19 to TRBJ1-1, with 8 bases matching TRBD1. J gave up 3 bases and V 4 bases, and 10 bases lay outside the gene matches. The germline V gene has CDR1 LNHDA and CDR2 SQIVND (reference sequence). There are 16 residues in the CDR3.

The chain carries TRBV6-4 and TRBJ2-1; 7 bases line up with TRBD1. Germline-derived CDR1 and CDR2 are MRHNA and SNTAGT. The ends lost 4 bases at V and 7 bases at J; junction bases unmatched: 4. The CDR3 runs 13 residues. The CDR3 DNA follows: TGTGCCAGCAGTGTGGACAGGAATAATGAGCAGTTCTTC. Translated, it gives CASSVDRNNEQFF.

As DNA, the CDR3 is TGTGCCAGCAGTTATTACAGGGACACTGAAGCTTTCTTT. It is translated as CASSYYRDTEAFF. The V gene is TRBV6-5, the J gene TRBJ1-1; D might be TRBD1 (6 bases). The germline CDR1 and CDR2 sequences are MNHEY and SVGAGI. V was pared by 3 bases and J by 3 bases, with 8 bases between. CDR3 length: 13 amino acids.

V is TRBV6-1 and J is TRBJ2-7; D uncertain. V was pared by 5 bases and J by 5 bases, with 10 bases between. Germline V gene lookup returns CDR1 MNHNS and CDR2 SASEGT. The CDR3 contains 12 residues. CDR3 nucleotides: TGTGCCAGCAGTCACACCCCAGACGAGCAGTACTTC. Protein: CASSHTPDEQYF.

J is TRBJ2-7 and V is TRBV29-1, with 11 bases matching TRBD1. Germline V CDR1 and CDR2: SQVTM, ANQGSEA. V shed 2 bases, J shed 3 bases, and the junction held 6 bases outside the gene matches. CDR3 size: 15 residues. The CDR3, as DNA: TGCAGCGTTGAATGGGTGGGACAGGGGGGCTACGAGCAGTACTTC. It yields the protein CSVEWVGQGGYEQYF.

The chain recombines TRBV4-1 with TRBJ1-4, with D uncertain. This CDR3 spans 17 amino acids. V was trimmed by 3 bases and J by 4 bases, leaving 18 bases between them. Germline values: CDR1 MGHRA, CDR2 YSYEKL. The CDR3 protein is CASSQSQTARLNEKLFF. CDR3 nucleotides: TGCGCCAGCAGCCAGTCACAGACGGCCCGCCTTAATGAAAAACTGTTTTTT.

The DNA of the CDR3 is TGTGCCAGCAGCCCCAGACAGGGGATGAACACCGGGGAGCTGTTTTTT. Its protein is CASSPRQGMNTGELFF. The chain recombines TRBV11-2 with TRBJ2-2; 8 nucleotides match TRBD1. Germline CDR1 and CDR2: SGHAT and FQNNGV. Trimming removed 5 bases from V and 1 base from J; junction bases left unmatched: 6. CDR3 length: 16 amino acids.

The chain uses TRBV4-2 and TRBJ2-7, with 7 bases lining up with TRBD1. The CDR3 length is 18 residues. Trimming removed 0 bases from V and 4 bases from J; junction bases left unmatched: 15. The germline gives CDR1 LGHNA, CDR2 YNFKEQ. The CDR3, as DNA: TGTGCCAGCAGCCAAGATCATGAGGGTCGGGACAGTCGGTACGAGCAGTACTTC. It codes for CASSQDHEGRDSRYEQYF.

The genes are TRBV28 and TRBJ2-1; a possible D gene is TRBD2 (6 bases). V gave up 7 bases and J gave up 0 bases, with 19 bases separating them. Germline loops: CDR1 MDHEN, CDR2 SYDVKM. The CDR3 length is 17 residues. This CDR3 is CASTSVLAGPSYNEQFF. The CDR3 nucleotides are TGTGCCAGCACGTCGGTGCTGGCGGGACCCTCCTACAATGAGCAGTTCTTC.

The chain joins TRBV5-5 to TRBJ1-3; TRBD1 agrees at 8 bases. Per germline, CDR1 SGHKS and CDR2 YYEKEE (reference sequence). The length of the CDR3 is 16 residues. V trimming: 0 bases; J trimming: 5 bases; junction bases outside the gene matches: 7. The CDR3: CASSLAPGGARNTIYF. The CDR3 coding sequence is TGTGCCAGCAGCTTGGCCCCAGGGGGCGCTAGAAACACCATATATTTT. The complete variable domain, with remaining parts taken from reference TRBV5-5 and TRBJ1-3, reads DAGVTQSPTHLIKTRGQQVTLRCSPISGHKSVSWYQQVLGQGPQFIFQYYEKEERGRGNFPDRFSARQFPNYSSELNVNALLLGDSALYLCASSLAPGGARNTIYFGEGSWLTVV.

The chain recombines TRBV29-1 with TRBJ1-1; 7 bases agree with TRBD1. Germline loops: CDR1 SQVTM, CDR2 ANQGSEA. Losses at the gene ends were 5 bases for V and 0 bases for J; bases not matched to a gene: 9. The CDR3 has 15 amino acids. Here the CDR3 reads CSVSIEQGMNTEAFF. As DNA, the CDR3 is TGCAGCGTTTCGATCGAACAGGGGATGAACACTGAAGCTTTCTTT.